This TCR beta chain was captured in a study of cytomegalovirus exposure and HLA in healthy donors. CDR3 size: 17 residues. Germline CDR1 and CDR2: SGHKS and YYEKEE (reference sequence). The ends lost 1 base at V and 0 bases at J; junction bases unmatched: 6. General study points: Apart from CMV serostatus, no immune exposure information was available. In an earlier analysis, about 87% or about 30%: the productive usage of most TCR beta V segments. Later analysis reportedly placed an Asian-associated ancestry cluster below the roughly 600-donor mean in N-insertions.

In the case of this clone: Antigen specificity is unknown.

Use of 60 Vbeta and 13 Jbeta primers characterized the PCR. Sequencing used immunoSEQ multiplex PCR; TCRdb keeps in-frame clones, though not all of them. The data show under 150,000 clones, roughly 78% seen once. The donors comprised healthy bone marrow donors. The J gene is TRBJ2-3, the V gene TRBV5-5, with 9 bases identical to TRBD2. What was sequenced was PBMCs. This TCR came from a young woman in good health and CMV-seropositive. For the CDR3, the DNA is TGTGCCAGCAGCTTGAGCGGGAGGTCACCTAGCACAGATACGCAGTATTTT. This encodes CASSLSGRSPSTDTQYF.